One and the same sample provided the 5 T cell receptor beta chains below, sequenced in a study of control samples from healthy donors and cancer patients. TCRdb keeps only in-frame clones here, not all; method: immunoSEQ multiplex PCR. The table includes 150,000 to 200,000 clones, roughly 88% detected once. Material for sequencing was blood. The receptors stem from a woman under 40 in good health.

The V call is TRBV12-3 or TRBV12-4, the J call TRBJ2-1; the D gene is possibly TRBD2 (5 bases). CDR3 length equals 13 residues. V was shortened by 5 bases and J by 7 bases, with 12 bases between the two germline ends. DNA for the CDR3: TGTGCCAGCAGTGGAGGTTCGGGTAATGAGCAGTTCTTC. It codes for CASSGGSGNEQFF.

This chain links TRBV24-1 with TRBJ1-5; 11 bases fit TRBD1. The germline gives CDR1 KGHDR, CDR2 SFDVKD. Trimming cost V 5 bases and J 7 bases; bases outside gene matches: 3. This CDR3 is built from 14 residues. Here the CDR3 reads CATSGTGGQQPQHF. The CDR3 DNA sequence: TGTGCCACCAGTGGGACAGGGGGCCAGCAGCCCCAGCATTTT.

J is TRBJ2-7 and V is TRBV27, with 8 bases aligning to TRBD1. The germline CDR1 and CDR2 sequences are MNHEY and SMNVEV (reference sequence). V was pared by 0 bases and J by 4 bases, with 14 bases of the junction left unmatched. This CDR3 comprises 18 residues. CDR3 sequence reads: CASSLSARPGGAKYEQYF. CDR3 coding DNA: TGTGCCAGCAGTTTATCCGCACGCCCAGGGGGCGCAAAGTACGAGCAGTACTTC.

CDR3 in DNA: TGTGCCAGCAGCTTATATTTTGGGACCGCCTTTCGGCAGCCCCAGCATTTT. This codes for CASSLYFGTAFRQPQHF. The V and J genes are TRBV7-9 and TRBJ1-5, with D possibly matching TRBD1 (5 bases). The germline V gene encodes CDR1 SEHNR and CDR2 FQNEAQ (reference sequence). V was trimmed by 2 bases and J by 7 bases, leaving 21 bases between them. The CDR3 has 17 residues.

V is TRBV24-1 and J is TRBJ2-3, with D perhaps given as TRBD1 or TRBD2 (6 bases each). This CDR3 spans 16 amino acids. Germline V gives CDR1 KGHDR, CDR2 SFDVKD. Trimming stripped 0 bases from V and 1 base from J, with 10 bases between. Here the CDR3 reads CATSDLGGQGTDTQYF. CDR3 coding DNA: TGTGCCACCAGTGATTTGGGGGGGCAGGGCACAGATACGCAGTATTTT.